In this sample, the clone carrying this T cell receptor beta chain turned up a few times. What it binds is unknown. This specimen belongs to a study of cytomegalovirus exposure and HLA in healthy donors. Overall study: Membership in the Caucasian-associated ancestry cluster was found for approximately 85% of roughly 400 genotyped donors. Broader study findings: Association with HLA alleles at 0.05 false discovery rate was found for 15,000 or so TCR beta sequences in a later analysis. TCR beta V segments were, for the most part, productive about 87% or about 30% of the time in an earlier analysis. Some V segments (TRBV6-2 and TRBV6-3 among them) were excluded as indistinguishable.

The CDR3 is made up of 15 amino acids. Germline V gene data show CDR1 as SNHLY and CDR2 as FYNNEI. With V trimmed by 4 bases and J by 4 bases, 5 bases remained unmatched. Both 60 Vbeta primers and 13 Jbeta primers went into the PCR. The data were produced by immunoSEQ multiplex PCR, yet TCRdb's version contains in-frame clones alone and is incomplete. The repertoire consists of 150,000 to 200,000 clones, with 9.5% occurring once and the leading ten covering 1% to 1.5%. V usage is TRBV2 and J usage is TRBJ2-1, with 9 bases fitting TRBD2. The sequencing input was PBMCs. The receptor was derived from a woman aged 25 to 45 in good health and CMV-seropositive. CDR3 in DNA: TGTGCCAGCAGTGTATCTAGCGGGACATACAATGAGCAGTTCTTC. Amino acid sequence: CASSVSSGTYNEQFF. Combining the CDR3 with reference TRBV2 and TRBJ2-1 gives the whole variable domain EPEVTQTPSHQVTQMGQEVILRCVPISNHLYFYWYRQILGQKVEFLVSFYNNEISEKSEIFDDQFSVERPDGSNFTLKIRSTKLEDSAMYFCASSVSSGTYNEQFFGPGTRLTVL.